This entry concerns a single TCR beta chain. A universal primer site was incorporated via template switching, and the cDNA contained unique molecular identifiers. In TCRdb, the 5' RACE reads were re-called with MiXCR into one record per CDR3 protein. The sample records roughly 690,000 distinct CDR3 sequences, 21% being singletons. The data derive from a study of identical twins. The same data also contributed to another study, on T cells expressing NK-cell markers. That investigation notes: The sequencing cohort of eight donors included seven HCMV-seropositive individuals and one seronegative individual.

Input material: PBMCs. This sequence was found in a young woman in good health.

CDR3 in DNA: TGCAGTGCTAGAGGTCAATCGGACAGGGTCTGGGCCAGCGGCACAGATACGCAGTATTTT. This translates into CSARGQSDRVWASGTDTQYF. The V call is TRBV20-1, the J call TRBJ2-3; 8 bases fit TRBD1. Germline V CDR1 and CDR2: DFQATT, SNEGSKA (reference sequence). The V gene end was trimmed by 1 base and the J gene end by 1 base; junction bases not matched to a gene: 19. CDR3 length: 20 amino acids.